The rows below give T cell receptor beta chains drawn from one sample of a study of STAT5B mutations in CD4+ large granular lymphocyte leukemia. Data came from immunoSEQ multiplex PCR; TCRdb stores just in-frame clones and leaves some out. The sample lists about 31,000 clones, approximately 69% occurring once. The sequencing input was CD4+ T cells from blood buffy coats. Source of these receptors: a human donor in good health. The CDR3 runs from the conserved cysteine through the conserved F or W. Fields, in order: V gene, J gene, clone size, D gene, CDR3 protein, CDR3 DNA. A D gene is named only where the DNA matches it firmly. Part of the rows lack a size; the others show once, few, many or a class for expanded clones.

v_call: TRBV6-1
j_call: TRBJ1-1
clone_size: -
d_call: -
cdr3_aa: CASTLKMGLNTEAFF
cdr3_nt: TGTGCCAGCACCCTGAAAATGGGGCTTAACACTGAAGCTTTCTTT

v_call: TRBV4-3
j_call: TRBJ1-4
clone_size: -
d_call: -
cdr3_aa: CASSQEVHWRGGGEKLFF
cdr3_nt: TGCGCCAGCAGCCAAGAGGTGCACTGGAGGGGTGGGGGTGAAAAACTGTTTTTT

v_call: TRBV5-4
j_call: TRBJ2-3
clone_size: -
d_call: -
cdr3_aa: CASGKGGTDTQYF
cdr3_nt: TGTGCCAGCGGTAAGGGGGGCACAGATACGCAGTATTTT

v_call: TRBV11-2
j_call: TRBJ1-1
clone_size: -
d_call: -
cdr3_aa: CASSLVGNGAFF
cdr3_nt: TGTGCCAGCAGCTTAGTCGGGAACGGAGCTTTCTTT

v_call: TRBV6-1
j_call: TRBJ1-5
clone_size: -
d_call: -
cdr3_aa: CATHRSRDGNQPQHF
cdr3_nt: TGTGCCACCCATCGGTCCAGGGACGGCAATCAGCCCCAGCATTTT

v_call: TRBV28
j_call: TRBJ1-5
clone_size: -
d_call: -
cdr3_aa: CASTHQGRGNQPQHF
cdr3_nt: TGTGCCAGCACTCACCAGGGCAGGGGCAATCAGCCCCAGCATTTT

v_call: TRBV4-3
j_call: TRBJ1-1
clone_size: -
d_call: -
cdr3_aa: CASSLTTSRQSVEAFF
cdr3_nt: TGCGCCAGCAGCCTTACGACCAGTCGACAGTCGGTCGAAGCTTTCTTT

v_call: TRBV5-4
j_call: TRBJ2-7
clone_size: -
d_call: -
cdr3_aa: CASSLAKGSPYEQYF
cdr3_nt: TGTGCCAGCAGCTTGGCGAAGGGAAGCCCCTACGAGCAGTACTTC

v_call: TRBV5-1
j_call: TRBJ2-3
clone_size: -
d_call: -
cdr3_aa: CASSLEDGGTDTQYF
cdr3_nt: TGCGCCAGCAGCTTGGAGGACGGTGGCACAGATACGCAGTATTTT

v_call: TRBV7-2
j_call: TRBJ1-3
clone_size: -
d_call: TRBD1
cdr3_aa: CASAEGGFGNTIYF
cdr3_nt: TGTGCCAGCGCCGAAGGGGGCTTTGGAAACACCATATATTTT

v_call: TRBV7-7
j_call: TRBJ2-3
clone_size: -
d_call: TRBD2
cdr3_aa: CASSFAPTSGRRPTDTQYF
cdr3_nt: TGTGCCAGCAGCTTTGCCCCTACTAGCGGGAGACGCCCCACAGATACGCAGTATTTT

v_call: TRBV19
j_call: TRBJ2-3
clone_size: -
d_call: -
cdr3_aa: CASNHLASTDTQYF
cdr3_nt: TGTGCCAGTAATCACTTAGCTAGCACAGATACGCAGTATTTT

v_call: TRBV18
j_call: TRBJ2-5
clone_size: -
d_call: -
cdr3_aa: CASSPPSLGTQYF
cdr3_nt: TGTGCCAGCTCACCACCGAGTTTAGGGACCCAGTACTTC

v_call: TRBV6-5
j_call: TRBJ2-7
clone_size: -
d_call: -
cdr3_aa: CASSLKQGNSYEQYF
cdr3_nt: TGTGCCAGCAGCTTGAAGCAGGGGAACAGCTACGAGCAGTACTTC

v_call: TRBV6-1
j_call: TRBJ2-1
clone_size: -
d_call: TRBD2
cdr3_aa: CASTPAGSSYNEQFF
cdr3_nt: TGTGCCAGCACCCCAGCGGGAAGCTCCTACAATGAGCAGTTCTTC

v_call: TRBV18
j_call: TRBJ2-1
clone_size: -
d_call: TRBD1
cdr3_aa: CASSPGQGRGNEQFF
cdr3_nt: TGTGCCAGCTCACCAGGACAGGGACGAGGCAATGAGCAGTTCTTC

v_call: TRBV20-1
j_call: TRBJ2-1
clone_size: -
d_call: TRBD2
cdr3_aa: CSASGTSAQFF
cdr3_nt: TGCAGTGCTAGTGGGACTAGCGCGCAGTTCTTC

v_call: TRBV5-8
j_call: TRBJ2-5
clone_size: -
d_call: TRBD1
cdr3_aa: CASSLGGTVQETQYF
cdr3_nt: TGTGCCAGCAGCTTGGGGGGGACAGTCCAAGAGACCCAGTACTTC

v_call: TRBV7-9
j_call: TRBJ2-2
clone_size: once
d_call: -
cdr3_aa: CASSLRGMRTNTGELFF
cdr3_nt: TGTGCCAGCAGCTTACGGGGGATGCGGACGAACACCGGGGAGCTGTTTTTT

v_call: TRBV7-2
j_call: TRBJ2-3
clone_size: -
d_call: TRBD1
cdr3_aa: CASSLEGTGFDTQYF
cdr3_nt: TGTGCCAGCAGCTTAGAAGGGACAGGGTTTGATACGCAGTATTTT

v_call: TRBV19
j_call: TRBJ2-1
clone_size: -
d_call: TRBD2
cdr3_aa: CASSASSGGTPYNEQFF
cdr3_nt: TGTGCCAGTAGTGCCTCTAGCGGGGGGACCCCCTACAATGAGCAGTTCTTC

v_call: TRBV5-1
j_call: TRBJ2-5
clone_size: -
d_call: TRBD2
cdr3_aa: CASSLLAGGSRETQYF
cdr3_nt: TGCGCCAGCAGCTTGCTAGCGGGAGGGAGTAGAGAGACCCAGTACTTC

v_call: TRBV11-2
j_call: TRBJ1-1
clone_size: once
d_call: -
cdr3_aa: CASSGPGDTEAFF
cdr3_nt: TGTGCCAGCAGCGGCCCGGGAGACACTGAAGCTTTCTTT

v_call: TRBV9
j_call: TRBJ2-3
clone_size: once
d_call: TRBD2
cdr3_aa: CASSVGNGGEQSTQYF
cdr3_nt: TGTGCCAGCAGCGTAGGGAATGGGGGGGAGCAGAGTACGCAGTATTTT

v_call: TRBV19
j_call: TRBJ1-1
clone_size: few
d_call: -
cdr3_aa: CASSPTRHEAFF
cdr3_nt: TGTGCCAGTAGCCCGACACGGCATGAAGCTTTCTTT

v_call: TRBV2
j_call: TRBJ2-1
clone_size: few
d_call: TRBD2
cdr3_aa: CASSFLTSVGDEQFF
cdr3_nt: TGTGCCAGCAGTTTTTTGACTAGCGTCGGAGATGAGCAGTTCTTC

v_call: TRBV19
j_call: TRBJ1-2
clone_size: once
d_call: -
cdr3_aa: CASSITPTGSYGYTF
cdr3_nt: TGTGCCAGTAGTATAACCCCCACGGGGTCCTATGGCTACACCTTC

v_call: TRBV6-4
j_call: TRBJ2-1
clone_size: -
d_call: TRBD2
cdr3_aa: CASSDSLAGGEYNEQFF
cdr3_nt: TGTGCCAGCAGTGATTCTCTAGCGGGGGGTGAGTACAATGAGCAGTTCTTC